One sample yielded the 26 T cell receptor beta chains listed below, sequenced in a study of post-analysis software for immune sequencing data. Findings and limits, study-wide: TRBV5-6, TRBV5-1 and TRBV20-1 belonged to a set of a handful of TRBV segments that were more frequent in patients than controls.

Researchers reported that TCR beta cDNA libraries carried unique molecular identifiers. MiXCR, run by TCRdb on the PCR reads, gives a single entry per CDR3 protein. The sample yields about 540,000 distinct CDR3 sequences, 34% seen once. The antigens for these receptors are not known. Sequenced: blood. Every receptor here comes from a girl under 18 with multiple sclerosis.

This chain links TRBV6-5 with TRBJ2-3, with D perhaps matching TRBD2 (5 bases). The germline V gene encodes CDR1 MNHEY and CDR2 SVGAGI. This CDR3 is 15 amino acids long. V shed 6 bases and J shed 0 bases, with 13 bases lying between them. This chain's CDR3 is CASSSTTSSTDTQYF. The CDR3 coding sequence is TGTGCCAGCAGCTCGACTACTTCTAGCACAGATACGCAGTATTTT.

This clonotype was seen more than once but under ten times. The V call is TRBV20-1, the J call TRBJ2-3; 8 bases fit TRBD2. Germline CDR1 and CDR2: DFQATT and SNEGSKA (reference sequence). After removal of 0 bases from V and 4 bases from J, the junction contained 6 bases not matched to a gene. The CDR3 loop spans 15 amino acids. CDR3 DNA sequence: TGCAGTGCTAGAGATCCTAGCGGGCGGCCAGATACGCAGTATTTT. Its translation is CSARDPSGRPDTQYF.

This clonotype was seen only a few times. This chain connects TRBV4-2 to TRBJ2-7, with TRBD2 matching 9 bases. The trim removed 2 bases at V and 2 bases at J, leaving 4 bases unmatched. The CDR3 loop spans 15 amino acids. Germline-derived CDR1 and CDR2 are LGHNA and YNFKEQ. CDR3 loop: CASSQSGGPTYEQYF. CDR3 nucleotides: TGTGCCAGCAGCCAAAGCGGGGGGCCGACCTACGAGCAGTACTTC.

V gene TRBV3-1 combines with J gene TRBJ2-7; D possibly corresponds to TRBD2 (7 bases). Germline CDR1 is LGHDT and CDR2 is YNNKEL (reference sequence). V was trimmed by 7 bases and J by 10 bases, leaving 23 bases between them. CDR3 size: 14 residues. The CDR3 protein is CASNRGGVSEAQYF. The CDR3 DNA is TGTGCCAGCAATAGGGGGGGAGTTTCTGAGGCCCAGTACTTC.

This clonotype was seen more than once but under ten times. In nucleotides, the CDR3 is TGCAGTGCTAGAGATCCCGACACAGATACGCAGTATTTT. Translating it yields CSARDPDTDTQYF. The chain carries TRBV20-1 and TRBJ2-3; D ambiguous. This CDR3 contains 13 residues. V was clipped by 0 bases and J by 2 bases, with 6 bases between them. Germline-derived CDR1 and CDR2 are DFQATT and SNEGSKA (reference sequence).

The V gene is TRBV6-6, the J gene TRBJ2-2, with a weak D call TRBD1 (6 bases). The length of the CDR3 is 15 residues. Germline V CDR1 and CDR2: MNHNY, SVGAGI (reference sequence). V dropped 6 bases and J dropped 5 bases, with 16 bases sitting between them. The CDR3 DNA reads TGTGCCAGCAGCCCACGGTTTAGGGGGACCGGGGAGCTGTTTTTT. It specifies CASSPRFRGTGELFF.

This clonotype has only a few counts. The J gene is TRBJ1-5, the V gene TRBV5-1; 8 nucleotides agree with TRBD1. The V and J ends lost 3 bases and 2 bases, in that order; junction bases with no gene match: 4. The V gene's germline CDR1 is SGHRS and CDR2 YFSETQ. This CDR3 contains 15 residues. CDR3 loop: CASSSSTGGNQPQHF. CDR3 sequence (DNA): TGCGCCAGCAGCTCCTCGACAGGGGGCAATCAGCCCCAGCATTTT.

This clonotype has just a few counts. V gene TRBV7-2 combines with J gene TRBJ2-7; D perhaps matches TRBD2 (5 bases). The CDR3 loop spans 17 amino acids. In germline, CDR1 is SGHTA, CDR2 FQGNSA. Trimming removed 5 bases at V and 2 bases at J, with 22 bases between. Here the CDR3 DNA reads TGTGCCAGCAGCCTGGGAGACCTCCTCAGGCCCACCTACGAGCAGTACTTC. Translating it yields CASSLGDLLRPTYEQYF.

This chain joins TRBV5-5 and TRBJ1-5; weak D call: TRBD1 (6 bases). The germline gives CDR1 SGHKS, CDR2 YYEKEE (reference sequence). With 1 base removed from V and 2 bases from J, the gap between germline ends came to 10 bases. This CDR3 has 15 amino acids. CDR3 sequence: CASSLMAGGNQPQHF. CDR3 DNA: TGTGCCAGCAGCTTGATGGCAGGGGGCAATCAGCCCCAGCATTTT.

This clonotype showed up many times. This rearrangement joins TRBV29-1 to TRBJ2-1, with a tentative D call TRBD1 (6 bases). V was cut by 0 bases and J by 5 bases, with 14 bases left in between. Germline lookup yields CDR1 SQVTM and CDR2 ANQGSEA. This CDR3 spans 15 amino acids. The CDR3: CSVEDLGTTHNEQFF. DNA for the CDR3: TGCAGCGTTGAAGATTTGGGGACAACCCACAATGAGCAGTTCTTC.

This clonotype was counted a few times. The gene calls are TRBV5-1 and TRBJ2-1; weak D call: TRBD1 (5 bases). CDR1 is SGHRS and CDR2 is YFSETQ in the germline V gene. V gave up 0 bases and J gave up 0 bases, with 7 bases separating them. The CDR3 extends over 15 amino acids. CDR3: CASSLAGNSYNEQFF. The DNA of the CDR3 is TGCGCCAGCAGCTTGGCAGGGAACTCCTACAATGAGCAGTTCTTC.

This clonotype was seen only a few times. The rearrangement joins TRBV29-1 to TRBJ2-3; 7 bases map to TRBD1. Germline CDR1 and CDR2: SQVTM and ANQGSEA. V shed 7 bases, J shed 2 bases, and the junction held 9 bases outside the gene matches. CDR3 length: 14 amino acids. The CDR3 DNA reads TGCAGCGCTTCCACCGGGACAGCCACAGATACGCAGTATTTT. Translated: CSASTGTATDTQYF.

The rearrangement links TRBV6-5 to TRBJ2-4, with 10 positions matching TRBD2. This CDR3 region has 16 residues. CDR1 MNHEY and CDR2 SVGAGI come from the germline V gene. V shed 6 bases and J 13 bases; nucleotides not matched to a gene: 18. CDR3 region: CASRRTLAGGSYVQYF. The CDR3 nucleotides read TGTGCCAGCAGACGGACCTTAGCGGGGGGCTCCTACGTGCAGTACTTC.

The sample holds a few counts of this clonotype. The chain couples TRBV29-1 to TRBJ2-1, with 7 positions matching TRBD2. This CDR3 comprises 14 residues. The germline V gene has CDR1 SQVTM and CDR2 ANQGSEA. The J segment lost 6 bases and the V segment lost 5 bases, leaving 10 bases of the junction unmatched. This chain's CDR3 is CSVRSGVWGNEQFF. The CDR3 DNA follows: TGCAGCGTTCGGAGCGGGGTATGGGGCAATGAGCAGTTCTTC.

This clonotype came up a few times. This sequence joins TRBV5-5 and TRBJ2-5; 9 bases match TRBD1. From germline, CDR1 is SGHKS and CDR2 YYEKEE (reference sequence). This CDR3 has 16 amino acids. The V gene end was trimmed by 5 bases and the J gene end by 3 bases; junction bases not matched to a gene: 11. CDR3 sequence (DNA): TGTGCCAGCAGTGGGGGTTCCGGACAGGGGAAAGAGACCCAGTACTTC. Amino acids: CASSGGSGQGKETQYF.

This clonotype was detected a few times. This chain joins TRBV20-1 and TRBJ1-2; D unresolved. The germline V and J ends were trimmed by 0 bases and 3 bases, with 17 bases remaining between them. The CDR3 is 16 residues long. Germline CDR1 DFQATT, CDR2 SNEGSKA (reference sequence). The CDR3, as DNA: TGCAGTGCTAGAGATAGCAGCCGAACCAGCGACTATGGCTACACCTTC. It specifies CSARDSSRTSDYGYTF.

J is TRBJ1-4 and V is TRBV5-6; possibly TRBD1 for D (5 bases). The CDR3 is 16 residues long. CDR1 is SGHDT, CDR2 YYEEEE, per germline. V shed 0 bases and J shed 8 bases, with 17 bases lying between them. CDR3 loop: CASSLAHLGAGEKLFF. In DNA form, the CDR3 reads TGTGCCAGCAGCTTGGCTCATTTAGGGGCTGGCGAAAAACTGTTTTTT.

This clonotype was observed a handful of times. CDR3 coding DNA: TGCAGTGCTAGAGATTCAGGGGAGGGCACAGATACGCAGTATTTT. It encodes CSARDSGEGTDTQYF. The rearrangement uses TRBV20-1 and TRBJ2-3; D may match TRBD1 or TRBD2 (6 bases each). The CDR3 runs 15 residues. Germline-derived CDR1 and CDR2 are DFQATT and SNEGSKA (reference sequence). Trimming pared 0 bases from V and 1 base from J, leaving 11 bases between.

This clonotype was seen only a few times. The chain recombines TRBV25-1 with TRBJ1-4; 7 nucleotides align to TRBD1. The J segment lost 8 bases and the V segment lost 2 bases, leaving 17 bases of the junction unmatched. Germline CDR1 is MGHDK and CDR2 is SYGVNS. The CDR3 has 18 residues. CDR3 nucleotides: TGTGCCAGCAGTGAACCAGGTTTTCTGGGGACAGAGGGAGAAAAACTGTTTTTT. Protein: CASSEPGFLGTEGEKLFF.

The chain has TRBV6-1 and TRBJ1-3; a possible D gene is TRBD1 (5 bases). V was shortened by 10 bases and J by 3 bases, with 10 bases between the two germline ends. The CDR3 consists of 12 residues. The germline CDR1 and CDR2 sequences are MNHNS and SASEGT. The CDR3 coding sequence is TGTGCCACGGCAAGGGGTGGAAACACCATATATTTT. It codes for CATARGGNTIYF.

The CDR3 spells CSAGGLEQYF. DNA of the CDR3: TGCAGTGCTGGCGGCCTGGAGCAGTACTTC. The chain uses TRBV20-1 and TRBJ2-7; D gene uncertain. V dropped 5 bases and J dropped 7 bases, with 9 bases sitting between them. The CDR3 sequence is 10 residues long. Germline V gene sequence: CDR1 DFQATT, CDR2 SNEGSKA (reference sequence).

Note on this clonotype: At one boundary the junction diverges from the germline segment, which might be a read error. The CDR3 spells CASGLVQDKETQYF. The CDR3 DNA sequence: TGCGCCAGCGGCTTGGTTCAGGACAAAGAGACCCAGTACTTC. This chain uses TRBV5-1 with TRBJ2-7; D may be TRBD1 (5 bases). Matching the DNA end better, TRBJ2-5 makes the J call doubtful. This CDR3 has 14 residues. CDR1 is SGHRS, CDR2 YFSETQ, per germline.

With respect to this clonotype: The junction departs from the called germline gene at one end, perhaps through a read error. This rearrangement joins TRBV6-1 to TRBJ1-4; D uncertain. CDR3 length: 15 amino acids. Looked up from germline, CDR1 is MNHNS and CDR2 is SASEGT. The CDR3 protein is CASSQRTGTYEKLFF. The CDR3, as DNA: TGTGCCAGCAGTCAGAGGACGGGAACTTATGAAAAACTGTTTTTT.

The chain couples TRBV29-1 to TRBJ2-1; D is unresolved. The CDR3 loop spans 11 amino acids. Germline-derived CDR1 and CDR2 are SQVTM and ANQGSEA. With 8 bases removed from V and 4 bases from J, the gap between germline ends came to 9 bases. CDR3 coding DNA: TGCAGCCCCCAGGTGTACAATGAGCAGTTCTTC. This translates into CSPQVYNEQFF.

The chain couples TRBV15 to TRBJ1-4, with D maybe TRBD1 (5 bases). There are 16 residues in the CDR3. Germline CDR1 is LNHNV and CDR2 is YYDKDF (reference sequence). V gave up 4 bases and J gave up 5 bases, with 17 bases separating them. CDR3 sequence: CATSKYRGRGNEKLFF. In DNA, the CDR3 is TGTGCCACCAGCAAGTACCGGGGCCGCGGGAATGAAAAACTGTTTTTT.

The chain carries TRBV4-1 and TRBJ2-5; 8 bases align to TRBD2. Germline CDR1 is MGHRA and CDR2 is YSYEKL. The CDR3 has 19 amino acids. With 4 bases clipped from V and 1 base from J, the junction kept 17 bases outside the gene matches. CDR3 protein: CASSLQVGLAGPPQETQYF. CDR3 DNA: TGCGCCAGCAGCCTCCAGGTGGGGCTAGCGGGCCCTCCCCAAGAGACCCAGTACTTC.